The source of this T cell receptor (beta chain) is a study of OX40 agonist ivuxolimab in advanced cancers. For the study in its entirety: The costimulatory receptor OX40 (CD134) was targeted by ivuxolimab, a fully human IgG2 agonistic monoclonal antibody. Intravenous ivuxolimab was administered to patients every 2 weeks at six dose levels: 0.01, 0.1, 0.3, 1.5, 3 and 10 mg/kg. Among the 50 to 55 dose-escalation patients, some 20 had hepatocellular carcinoma, 15 melanoma, 9 renal cell carcinoma and 9 head and neck cancer. In the dose-escalation cohort, roughly 80% of patients were male, and the mean age was approximately 60 years, with a range of roughly 23 to 85. Prior anti-PD-1, anti-PD-L1 or anti-CTLA-4 therapy was permitted, and about 40% of dose-escalation patients had received checkpoint inhibitors. Partial responses occurred in three dose-escalation patients, of whom one had hepatocellular carcinoma and two had cutaneous melanoma. Peripheral TCRbeta sequencing aimed to test whether ivuxolimab altered TCR sequence diversity and caused clonal T-cell expansion. The paper describes the monotherapy dose-escalation part (N ≈ 52 patients) of the phase I trial of ivuxolimab. The full study reports these points: In partial responders in the 0.1-3.0 mg/kg groups, normalized peripheral clonal expansion was found to be among the lowest, especially among CD8+ T cells. Which antigens the clonally expanded peripheral T cells were specific for was not determined. At doses of 0.1 to 3.0 mg/kg, clonal expansion of both CD4+ and CD8+ blood T cells was observed from baseline to week 6. Low levels of normalized T-cell clonal expansion were also shown by some nonresponding patients. After ivuxolimab, CD8+ T cells had more expanded clones than CD4+ T cells on average.

This clone occurred many times. Its antigen target is currently unknown. The input lacks base qualities; no much larger clone sits a single base away. Per the germline V gene, MNHNS is the CDR1 and SASEGT is the CDR2. V and J are truncated by 6 bases and 1 base respectively, leaving an intervening sequence of 10 bases. Including the terminal cysteine and phenylalanine, the CDR3 comprises 14 residues. Solely the CDR3 DNA is kept, with 42 bases framed from the first base. Genomic DNA was isolated from the sorted cells so that the TCRbeta CDR3 region could be sequenced. The immunoSEQ Assay was used to sequence the TCRbeta CDR3 regions. Sourced from immuneACCESS, this table was stored by TCRdb with only in-frame sequences that have V and J called. A share of the clones is absent; for the studies checked, an unresolved V gene accounts for under half, and the remainder has no known explanation. Within this sample are about 83,000 clones, with around 84% of them counted one time only. 7.3% of the sample rests with the top ten.

Patients with autoimmune disease history or receiving systemic immunosuppression were excluded from the trial. Peripheral blood for TCR sequencing was drawn from every dose cohort at baseline, at cycle 4 day 1 and at cycle 7 day 1. Samples were obtained from an open-label, multicenter, first-in-human phase I dose-escalation trial of ivuxolimab. Adults with locally advanced or metastatic head and neck squamous cell, hepatocellular, melanoma or renal cell carcinoma were enrolled in the trial. Before TCR sequencing, CD4+ T cells and CD8+ T cells from peripheral blood were sorted into separate populations.

The chain is assembled from TRBV6-1 and TRBJ1-5; the D gene cannot be named for sure. The receptor was isolated from an adult with an advanced solid tumor such as melanoma, head and neck, liver or kidney cancer. The sequencing here drew on CD4+ or CD8+ T cells sorted from blood, taken in a trial of the OX40 agonist ivuxolimab. The CDR3 protein sequence reads: CASRVRGSNQPQHF. The bases read TGTGCCAGCAGGGTAAGAGGGAGCAATCAGCCCCAGCATTTT.